Listed here is a single T cell receptor (beta chain). Its antigen is still unknown. The entry originates in a study of blood T cells in healthy people across ages. The study, taken as a whole, reports: Bulk PBMC profiling left naive and antigen-experienced comparisons inconclusive.

The CDR3 consists of 14 residues. Trimming removed 3 bases at V and 0 bases at J, with 7 bases between. The authors ran a second PCR of roughly 6 to 11 cycles using a sample-barcoded 5' primer and a J-beta primer mix. TCRdb re-called the 5' RACE reads through MiXCR, storing one row per CDR3 protein. This sample has around 1,500,000 distinct CDR3 sequences; around 39% occur once, and the top ten carry approximately 7.9%. The receptor was isolated from a woman under 30 in good health. Sequenced input: blood. This chain connects TRBV12-3 or TRBV12-4 to TRBJ2-3; weak D call: TRBD2 (5 bases). The CDR3 bases are TGTGCCAGCAGTTTTTGGACTAGCACAGATACGCAGTATTTT. Translating it yields CASSFWTSTDTQYF.